The TCR beta chain described here comes from a study of STAT5B mutations in CD4+ large granular lymphocyte leukemia. Points from the study as a whole: Patient CD4-sorted repertoires looked more clonal than healthy CD4+ repertoires, even without putative leukemic clones. No patients shared main leukemic clonotypes, though around 24% appeared at low frequency elsewhere.

Assay used: immunoSEQ multiplex PCR; TCRdb lists only in-frame clones, some missing. Of tens of thousands of clones in the sample, approximately 75% are singletons; the top ten hold 2.5% to 3.5%. Comments on this clone: Its antigen remains unknown.

This TCR came from a human donor in good health. Sequenced sample: CD4+ T cells from blood buffy coats.

The CDR3 loop reads CASSIGHNLADTQYF. The CDR3 DNA reads as TGTGCCAGCAGCATAGGACATAACCTGGCAGATACGCAGTATTTT. V is TRBV7-2 and J is TRBJ2-3; TRBD1 might be the D (5 bases). The CDR3 is 15 amino acids. Germline values: CDR1 SGHTA, CDR2 FQGNSA. V was shortened by 5 bases and J by 4 bases, with 16 bases between the two germline ends.